The T cell receptor beta chain described here comes from a study of T cell responses to AZD1222 COVID-19 vaccine. Study-wide points: Without day 14 samples, only post-peak T cell repertoires were studied. There were vaccine-associated CD4 TCRs across spike, dominant at 160-218 and 743-854. Females outnumbered males among donors, who were mostly white British; clonal diversity was possibly underestimated.

On this clone itself: The target antigen is unknown.

Libraries were prepared by immunoSEQ multiplex PCR; TCRdb keeps only in-frame clonotypes and omits some of them. The sample yields 110,000 to 150,000 clones, about 90% seen once. Second-dose groups at about 4 or about 12 weeks were pooled. V lost 5 bases to trimming and J lost 3 bases; unmatched junction nucleotides: 4. The V gene's germline CDR1 is SEHNR and CDR2 FQNEAQ (reference sequence). The CDR3 loop spans 14 amino acids. The chain combines TRBV7-9 with TRBJ1-5, with 7 bases identical to TRBD1. This sequence originates from an adult who received the AZD1222 COVID-19 vaccine. The source material was peripheral blood, sampled 28 days after the second AZD1222 dose. The CDR3 bases are TGTGCCAGCAGCGGCGACAGGGTCAATCAGCCCCAGCATTTT. Translated, it gives CASSGDRVNQPQHF.